The T cell receptor beta chain described here comes from a study of blood T cell repertoires in COVID-19. Across the study: The United States, Italy and Spain provided the acute and convalescent COVID-19 samples. The analysed material was cDNA or gDNA that came from T cells, B-cell-depleted T cells, or PBMCs.

This clone came up once. In the authors' workflow: Estimation of nucleated cell counts was performed using reference gene primer amplification. Generated by immunoSEQ multiplex PCR, the TCRdb table keeps only in-frame clones and is missing some. The V and J calls and clone size were taken over from that table, and D and trimming were inferred from the DNA. The sample holds 150,000 to 200,000 clones, 88% seen once. The sequence derives from a man aged 40-49 years with active or convalescent COVID-19. Sequenced: peripheral blood.

As DNA, the CDR3 is TGTGCCAGCAGCTTGTCTTTCGAGCAGTACTTC. The encoded protein is CASSLSFEQYF. The chain couples TRBV5-4 to TRBJ2-7; D remains ambiguous. Trimming took 1 base from V and 6 from J, leaving 5 bases between them. Germline assignment: CDR1 SGHNT and CDR2 YYREEE (reference sequence). The CDR3 length is 11 residues.